This T cell receptor (beta chain) is drawn from a study of shared clonotypes between healthy human individuals. This CDR3 region has 17 residues. In germline, CDR1 is MDHEN, CDR2 SYDVKM. The trim removed 7 bases at V and 5 bases at J, leaving 15 bases unmatched. TCRdb's copy holds only in-frame clones and misses some; the assay was immunoSEQ multiplex PCR. The sample lists 550,000 to 700,000 clones, 73% seen once, with around 1.8% in the top ten. The sequencing input was memory CD4+ T cells sorted from blood. Subset in this sample: CD45RA-negative fraction. This chain links TRBV28 with TRBJ2-2, with TRBD2 identical over 8 bases. This TCR was recovered from a woman aged 25-40 years in good health. CDR3 bases: TGTGCCAGCATAGGGGCAATGGCGGGAGGAGAAACCGGGGAGCTGTTTTTT. This sequence encodes CASIGAMAGGETGELFF. The variable domain in full, with the rest retrieved from reference TRBV28 and TRBJ2-2, is DVKVTQSSRYLVKRTGEKVFLECVQDMDHENMFWYRQDPGLGLRLIYFSYDVKMKEKGDIPEGYSVSREKKERFSLILESASTNQTSMYLCASIGAMAGGETGELFFGEGSRLTVL.